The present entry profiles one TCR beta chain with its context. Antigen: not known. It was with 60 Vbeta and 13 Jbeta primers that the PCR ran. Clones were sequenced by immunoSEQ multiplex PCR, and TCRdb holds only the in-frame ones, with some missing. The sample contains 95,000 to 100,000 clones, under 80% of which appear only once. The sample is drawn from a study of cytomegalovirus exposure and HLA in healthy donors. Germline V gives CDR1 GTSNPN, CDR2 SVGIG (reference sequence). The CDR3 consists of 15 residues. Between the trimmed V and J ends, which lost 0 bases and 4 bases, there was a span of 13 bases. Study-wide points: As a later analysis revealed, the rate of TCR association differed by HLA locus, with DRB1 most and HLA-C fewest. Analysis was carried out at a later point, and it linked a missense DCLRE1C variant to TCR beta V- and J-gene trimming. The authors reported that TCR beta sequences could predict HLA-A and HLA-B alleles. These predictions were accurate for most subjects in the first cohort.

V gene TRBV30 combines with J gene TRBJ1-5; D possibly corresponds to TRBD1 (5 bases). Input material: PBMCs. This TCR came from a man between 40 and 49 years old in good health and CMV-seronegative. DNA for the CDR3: TGTGCCTGGAGTGTAGGGGTAGTGGGGAATCAGCCCCAGCATTTT. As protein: CAWSVGVVGNQPQHF. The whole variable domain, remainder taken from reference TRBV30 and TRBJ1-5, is SQTIHQWPATLVQPVGSPLSLECTVEGTSNPNLYWYRQAAGRGLQLLFYSVGIGQISSEVPQNLSASRPQDRQFILSSKKLLLSDSGFYLCAWSVGVVGNQPQHFGDGTRLSIL.